This TCR beta chain appears in the sequencing data of a study of blood T cell repertoires in COVID-19. Study-wide context: The samples span acute and convalescent COVID-19 from the United States, Italy and Spain. In each case, the material was cDNA or gDNA derived from T cells, B-cell-depleted T cells, or PBMCs.

Authors' methods: Nucleated cell number was recorded as an estimate derived from reference gene primer amplification. Data came from immunoSEQ multiplex PCR; TCRdb stores just in-frame clones and leaves some out. The DNA gave D and trimming, while V, J and clone size come from that table. The sample lists some 70,000 clones; around 85% were seen once. CDR3 length: 16 residues. The V gene's germline CDR1 is LNHDA and CDR2 SQIVND (reference sequence). V lost 4 bases to trimming and J lost 2 bases, with 15 bases between them. Sequenced material: peripheral blood. The receptor's source is a woman between 50 and 59 years old with acute or convalescent COVID-19. This chain connects TRBV19 to TRBJ1-5; tentative D call: TRBD1 (5 bases). CDR3 sequence: CASSRGLGEGNQPQHF. The CDR3 nucleotides read TGTGCCAGTAGTAGGGGACTGGGGGAAGGCAATCAGCCCCAGCATTTT.